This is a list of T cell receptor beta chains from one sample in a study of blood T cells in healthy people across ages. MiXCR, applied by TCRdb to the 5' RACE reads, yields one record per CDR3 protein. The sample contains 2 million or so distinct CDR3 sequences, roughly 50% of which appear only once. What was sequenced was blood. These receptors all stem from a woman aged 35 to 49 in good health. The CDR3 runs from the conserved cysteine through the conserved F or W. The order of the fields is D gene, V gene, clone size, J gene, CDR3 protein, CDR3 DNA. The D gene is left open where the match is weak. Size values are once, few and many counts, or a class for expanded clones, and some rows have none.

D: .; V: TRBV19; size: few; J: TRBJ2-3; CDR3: CASSSRGGLTDTQYF; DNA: TGTGCCAGTAGTTCCCGTGGGGGACTCACAGATACGCAGTATTTT
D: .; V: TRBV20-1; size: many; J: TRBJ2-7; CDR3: CSASQGIEQYF; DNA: TGCAGTGCTAGTCAGGGGATCGAGCAGTACTTC
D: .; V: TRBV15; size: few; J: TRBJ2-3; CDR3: CATGQGGGDTQYF; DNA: TGTGCCACCGGGCAGGGAGGTGGAGATACGCAGTATTTT
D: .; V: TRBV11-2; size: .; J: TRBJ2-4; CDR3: CASSSYTLAKNIQYF; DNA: TGTGCCAGCAGCTCCTACACCCTAGCCAAAAACATTCAGTACTTC
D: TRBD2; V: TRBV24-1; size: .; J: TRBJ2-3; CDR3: CATSDYPSGPDTQYF; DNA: TGTGCCACCAGTGATTATCCTAGCGGCCCAGATACGCAGTATTTT
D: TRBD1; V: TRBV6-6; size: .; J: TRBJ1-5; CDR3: CASSNQGAQPQHF; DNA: TGTGCCAGCAGTAACCAGGGGGCCCAGCCCCAGCATTTT
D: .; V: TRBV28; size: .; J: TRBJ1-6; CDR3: CASSLAPQSSPLHF; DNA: TGTGCCAGCAGTTTAGCGCCCCAGAGTTCACCCCTCCACTTT
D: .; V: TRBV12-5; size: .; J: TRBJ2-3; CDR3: CASGLGTVETDTQYF; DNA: TGTGCTAGTGGTTTGGGGACAGTAGAGACAGATACGCAGTATTTT
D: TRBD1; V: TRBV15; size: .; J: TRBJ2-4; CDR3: CATRDREAKNIQYF; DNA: TGTGCCACCCGGGACAGGGAAGCCAAAAACATTCAGTACTTC
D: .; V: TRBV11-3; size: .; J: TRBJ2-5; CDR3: CASSLGTGNNQETQYF; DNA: TGTGCCAGCAGCTTAGGAACAGGGAACAACCAAGAGACCCAGTACTTC
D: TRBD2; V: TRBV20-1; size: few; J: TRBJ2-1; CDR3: CSARRASGGGNEQFF; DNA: TGCAGTGCTAGAAGGGCTAGCGGGGGCGGAAATGAGCAGTTCTTC
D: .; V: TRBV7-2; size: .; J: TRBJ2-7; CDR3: CATNTGPVASYEQYF; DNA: TGTGCCACAAACACCGGGCCAGTGGCATCCTACGAGCAGTACTTC
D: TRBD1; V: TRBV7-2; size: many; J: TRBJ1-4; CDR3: CASRRTGVKEKLFF; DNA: TGTGCCAGCAGGCGGACAGGAGTGAAGGAAAAACTGTTTTTT
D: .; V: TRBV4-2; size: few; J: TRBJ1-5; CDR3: CASSQAYSNQPQHF; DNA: TGTGCCAGCAGCCAGGCGTATAGCAATCAGCCCCAGCATTTT